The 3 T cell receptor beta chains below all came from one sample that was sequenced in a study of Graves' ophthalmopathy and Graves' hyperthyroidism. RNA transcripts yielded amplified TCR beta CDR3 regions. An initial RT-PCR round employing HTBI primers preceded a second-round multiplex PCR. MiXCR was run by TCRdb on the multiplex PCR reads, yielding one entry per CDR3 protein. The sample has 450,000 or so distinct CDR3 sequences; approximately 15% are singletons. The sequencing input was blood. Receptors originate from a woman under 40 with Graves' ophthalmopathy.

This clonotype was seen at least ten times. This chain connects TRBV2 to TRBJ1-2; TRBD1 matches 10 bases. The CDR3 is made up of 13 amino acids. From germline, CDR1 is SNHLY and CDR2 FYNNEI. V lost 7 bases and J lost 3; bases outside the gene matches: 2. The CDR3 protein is CASIGQGDYGYTF. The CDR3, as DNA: TGTGCCAGCATCGGACAGGGGGACTATGGCTACACCTTC.

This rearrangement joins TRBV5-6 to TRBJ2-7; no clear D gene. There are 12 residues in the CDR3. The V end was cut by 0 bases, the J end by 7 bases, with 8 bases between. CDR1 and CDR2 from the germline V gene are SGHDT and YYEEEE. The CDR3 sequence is CASSLDQEEQYF. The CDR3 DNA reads TGTGCCAGCAGCTTGGATCAGGAAGAGCAGTACTTC.

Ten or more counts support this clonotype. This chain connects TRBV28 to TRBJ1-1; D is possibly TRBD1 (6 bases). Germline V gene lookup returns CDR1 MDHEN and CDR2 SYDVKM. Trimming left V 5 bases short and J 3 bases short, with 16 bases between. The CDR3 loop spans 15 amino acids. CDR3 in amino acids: CASSPEDSTYTEAFF. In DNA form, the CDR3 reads TGTGCCAGCAGTCCAGAGGACAGTACGTACACTGAAGCTTTCTTT.